This T cell receptor beta chain emerged from a study of cytomegalovirus exposure and HLA in healthy donors (TCRdb year 2017). Study-wide context: According to a later analysis, one platform produced both the roughly 120 validation repertoires and the roughly 640 repertoires of the first cohort. The study aimed to test whether signatures of past pathogen exposure could be identified by cataloging public T cell receptors. Besides the first cohort of 500 to 700 subjects, a separate validation cohort made up of roughly 120 different subjects was used. High-throughput TCR immunosequencing, statistical association of individual TCRs with disease status, and machine learning were combined to predict cytomegalovirus infection status. What the authors observed across the whole study: Three of the identified cytomegalovirus-associated TCR beta chains were confirmed in vitro to be specific for cytomegalovirus antigens. The validation cohort had no HLA typing available for a later analysis, so co-occurrence within that cohort was assessed over all 120 or so repertoires. Of the cluster scores, 94% were above 0 in a later analysis, which found that TCRs clustered in the first cohort also tended to co-occur in the 95 to 150 validation repertoires. It was suggested by the authors that the approach could potentially be generalized to other disease states and immunological phenotypes. A total of 164 TCR beta chains were listed by the study as associated with cytomegalovirus. Most TCR sequences were observed very rarely across donors, whereas some public TCRs were present in many individuals. Cytomegalovirus status was reported to be diagnosed by the classifier with high specificity and sensitivity in both the original and validation cohorts.

The donors belonged to the validation cohort of over a hundred subjects, which was separate from the roughly 700-subject first cohort. The method was the immunoSEQ multiplex PCR assay. The published analysis was carried out like this. A statistical classification framework was developed to diagnose cytomegalovirus status using the catalog of TCR beta chain sequences. TCRdb re-hosts the immuneACCESS table, in-frame sequences only. Its copies lack some clones; in the studies checked, an unresolved V gene accounts for under half of them, and the cause for the rest is not known. That table gives V, J and clone size, and the DNA gave D and trimming. This sample gives 130,000 to 150,000 clones in total; roughly nine tenths of them show up just once. The top ten clonotypes cover approximately 0.7% of the sample. As concerns this clone: Its cognate antigen has yet to be identified. No much larger clone exists at a distance of one base, and base qualities are not known.

The TCR originated in a man aged 18 to 29 in good health and CMV-seronegative. The sequencing sample was made of PBMCs.

CDR3 sequence: CASSARPFGLEGGELFF. The nucleotides are TGTGCCAGCAGCGCGAGGCCCTTCGGACTCGAAGGCGGGGAGCTGTTTTTT. The rearrangement joined TRBV9 to TRBJ2-2, with a tentative D gene TRBD2 over 5 matching bases. V gives up 3 bases and J gives up 7 bases, and the segment between their germline ends measures 22 bases. Looking up the germline V gene yields CDR1 SGDLS and CDR2 YYNGEE. The CDR3 measures 17 amino acids from cysteine to phenylalanine. Only the CDR3 DNA is retained, 51 bases long and in frame from the first base.